Below, 16 T cell receptor beta chains from the same sample are listed, as sequenced in a study of post-analysis software for immune sequencing data (dated by TCRdb to the mid-2010s). Library preparation was by PCR. Reads for this sample came from an Illumina HiSeq 2500. To reduce PCR and sequencing biases, unique molecular identifiers were incorporated into the TCR beta cDNA libraries. The raw public data were reprocessed by TCRdb itself: fastp quality trimming at Q25, MiXCR clonotype calling, in-frame beta chains only. Rows merge per CDR3 protein into single entries with the most common DNA and genes. Across this sample there are about 190,000 distinct CDR3 sequences, with approximately 28% seen only once. Clones ranked in the top ten supply 3% to 3.5% of the sample. Broad study findings and their caveats: Significantly higher frequencies in patients than in controls were found for five or six TRBV segments, including TRBV5-6, TRBV5-1 and TRBV20-1.

These TCRs are of unknown antigen specificity. The sequencing input was blood. These receptors all come from a girl aged 2-17 years with multiple sclerosis.

The genes are TRBV12-3 or TRBV12-4 and TRBJ1-1; tentative D call: TRBD1 (6 bases). V lost 5 bases and J 6 bases, leaving 13 bases between the germline ends. The CDR3 is 13 amino acids. Written as DNA, the CDR3 is TGTGCCAGCAGTCAACAGGGTAGAGCTGAAGCTTTCTTT. Translation gives CASSQQGRAEAFF.

Concerning this clonotype: The junction shows a germline mismatch at one end, possibly a read error. The chain joins TRBV7-9 to TRBJ1-3; D might be TRBD1 (5 bases). This CDR3 contains 16 residues. The germline CDR1 and CDR2 sequences are SEHNR and FQNEAQ (reference sequence). CDR3 nucleotide sequence: TGTGCCAGCAGCTTAGGTCGGTCGGGGGATGGAAACGCCATATATTTT. The encoded protein is CASSLGRSGDGNAIYF.

This chain connects TRBV5-1 to TRBJ1-4; D not resolved. Deletions cut 4 bases from V and 8 bases from J, with 18 bases between. The CDR3 sequence is 15 residues long. Germline V CDR1 and CDR2: SGHRS, YFSETQ. As DNA, the CDR3 is TGCGCCAGCAGCCAATCCGGGCTTATGGGGGAAAAACTGTTTTTT. Protein sequence: CASSQSGLMGEKLFF.

Only one count was recorded for this clonotype. The gene calls are TRBV7-9 and TRBJ1-5, with TRBD1 as a possible D gene (5 bases). V was clipped by 5 bases and J by 5 bases, with 10 bases between them. The CDR3 is 13 amino acids. CDR1 SEHNR and CDR2 FQNEAQ come from the germline V gene (reference sequence). The CDR3 nucleotides read TGTGCCAGCAGCGGGGCAGAGTATCAGCCCCAGCATTTT. Amino acid sequence: CASSGAEYQPQHF.

This clonotype has just a few counts. The chain carries TRBV25-1 and TRBJ1-1; no definite D call. The germline CDR1 and CDR2 sequences are MGHDK and SYGVNS. There are 12 residues in the CDR3. Trimming took 3 bases from V and 6 from J, leaving 8 bases between them. CDR3 in DNA: TGTGCCAGCAGTGACAGGACCGCTGAAGCTTTCTTT. Protein product: CASSDRTAEAFF.

The sample holds a few counts of this clonotype. The genes are TRBV27 and TRBJ1-1; D gene unclear. The ends were cut back, 3 bases at V and 6 bases at J, with 11 bases in the middle. The CDR3 is 13 residues long. Germline V gene data show CDR1 as MNHEY and CDR2 as SMNVEV (reference sequence). The CDR3, as DNA: TGTGCCAGCAGTTTTTCTGGGAGGGCTGAAGCTTTCTTT. This gives the protein CASSFSGRAEAFF.

Many counts were recorded for this clonotype. The chain carries TRBV12-3 or TRBV12-4 and TRBJ1-2; the D gene is possibly TRBD1 (5 bases). V shed 3 bases and J shed 4 bases, with 9 bases lying between them. The CDR3 is 13 residues long. DNA for the CDR3: TGTGCCAGCAGTTTGGAGCAGGGCTATGGCTACACCTTC. It codes for CASSLEQGYGYTF.

This clonotype has only a few counts. This chain links TRBV18 with TRBJ1-4, with 8 bases that match TRBD1. CDR3 length: 17 residues. Germline trimming cut 2 bases from V and 1 base from J; bases unmatched to any gene: 6. Per the germline V gene, CDR1 is KGHSH and CDR2 is LQKENI. The chain's CDR3 is CASSPGDRGVTNEKLFF. DNA for the CDR3: TGTGCCAGCTCACCAGGCGACAGGGGAGTAACTAATGAAAAACTGTTTTTT. Complete variable domain (other parts from reference TRBV18 and TRBJ1-4): NAGVMQNPRHLVRRRGQEARLRCSPMKGHSHVYWYRQLPEEGLKFMVYLQKENIIDESGMPKERFSAEFPKEGPSILRIQQVVRGDSAAYFCASSPGDRGVTNEKLFFGSGTQLSVL.

This clonotype was counted between two and nine times. This sequence joins TRBV7-9 and TRBJ1-4; possible D gene TRBD1, 5 bases. This CDR3 region has 13 residues. From germline, CDR1 is SEHNR and CDR2 FQNEAQ (reference sequence). Trimming pared 0 bases from V and 14 bases from J, leaving 13 bases between. CDR3 nucleotide sequence: TGTGCCAGCAGCTTAGCCGGGGACTACAGGCTGTTTTTT. This encodes CASSLAGDYRLFF.

The V gene is TRBV12-3 or TRBV12-4, the J gene TRBJ1-3; no clear D gene. Trimming removed 1 base from V and 3 bases from J, with 13 bases in between. This CDR3 region has 16 residues. The CDR3 region is CASSLVARASGNTIYF. The CDR3 DNA sequence: TGTGCCAGCAGTTTAGTCGCGAGGGCTAGTGGAAACACCATATATTTT.

Comments on this clonotype: One end of the junction is discordant with germline, which a read error may explain. The chain links TRBV7-2 to TRBJ2-5; 10 nucleotides match TRBD2. CDR1 and CDR2 from the germline V gene are SGHTA and FQGNSA. The CDR3 runs 15 residues. As DNA, the CDR3 is TGTGTCAGCAGCCACCAGCGGGGGGGCGGAGAGACCCAGTACTTC. It yields the protein CVSSHQRGGGETQYF.

The genes are TRBV7-8 and TRBJ1-5; no definite D call. From germline, CDR1 is SGHVS and CDR2 FQNEAQ. Trimming pared 4 bases from V and 7 bases from J, leaving 14 bases between. This CDR3 spans 14 amino acids. DNA of the CDR3: TGTGCCAGCAGCTCCCGAGAGGGAAACCAGCCCCAGCATTTT. Protein: CASSSREGNQPQHF.

Comments on this clonotype: A junction boundary mismatches the germline segment, possibly from a read error. V is TRBV28 and J is TRBJ1-1, with a possible D match to TRBD1 (5 bases). The V gene's germline CDR1 is MDHEN and CDR2 SYDVKM. This CDR3 has 14 amino acids. CDR3 in amino acids: CACSFDGPGRRAFF. The CDR3 DNA reads as TGTGCCTGCAGTTTTGACGGCCCGGGACGAAGGGCTTTCTTT.

At least ten counts were recorded for this clonotype. V is TRBV5-1 and J is TRBJ2-7, with TRBD2 identical over 12 bases. The CDR3 runs 18 residues. Germline CDR1 is SGHRS and CDR2 is YFSETQ. V lost 2 bases, J lost 4 bases, and 13 bases stayed unmatched. The CDR3 nucleotides are TGCGCCAGCAGCTTTAGACTAGCGGGAGCGGCCGGGGCATACGAGCAGTACTTC. Translation gives CASSFRLAGAAGAYEQYF.

This clonotype was observed a handful of times. V gene TRBV20-1 combines with J gene TRBJ2-7; D not certain. Trimming removed 8 bases from V and 1 base from J, with 9 bases in between. CDR1 and CDR2 (germline): DFQATT, SNEGSKA (reference sequence). This CDR3 has 11 amino acids. CDR3 loop: CSTYQSYEQYF. The CDR3 DNA reads as TGCAGTACCTATCAATCCTACGAGCAGTACTTC.

On this clonotype itself: A much larger clone is a single base away; this may be a read error. The chain recombines TRBV25-1 with TRBJ2-1; no firm D call. Germline-derived CDR1 and CDR2 are MGHDK and SYGVNS. The CDR3 consists of 13 residues. V lost 4 bases and J 9 bases, leaving 13 bases between the germline ends. Here the CDR3 DNA reads TGTGCCAGCAGTGTGGCCGGGTGGGGTGAGCAGTTCTTC. It is translated as CASSVAGWGEQFF.